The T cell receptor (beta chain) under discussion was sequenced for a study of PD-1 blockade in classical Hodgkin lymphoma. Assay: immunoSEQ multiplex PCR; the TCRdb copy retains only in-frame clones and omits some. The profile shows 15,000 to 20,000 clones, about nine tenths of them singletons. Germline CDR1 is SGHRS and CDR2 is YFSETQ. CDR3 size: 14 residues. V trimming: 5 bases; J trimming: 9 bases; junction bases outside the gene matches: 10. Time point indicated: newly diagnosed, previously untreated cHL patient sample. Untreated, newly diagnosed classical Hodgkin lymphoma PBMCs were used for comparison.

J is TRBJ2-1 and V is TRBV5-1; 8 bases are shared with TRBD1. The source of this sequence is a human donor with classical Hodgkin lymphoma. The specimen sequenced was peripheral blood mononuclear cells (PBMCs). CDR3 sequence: CASRDREYYGEQFF. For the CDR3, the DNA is TGCGCCAGCAGGGACAGGGAATATTACGGTGAGCAGTTCTTC.